The next 32 T cell receptor beta chains were all read from a single sample in a study of identical twins. TCRdb ran MiXCR on the 5' RACE reads and lists one entry per CDR3 protein. The sample lists 600,000 to 850,000 distinct CDR3 sequences; 18% were seen once. This sample also belongs to another study, concerning T cells expressing NK-cell markers.

Sequencing used PBMCs. Receptors were obtained from a woman under 30 in good health.

This chain uses TRBV29-1 with TRBJ2-7, with D hard to call. The CDR3 covers 11 residues. V was clipped by 8 bases and J by 4 bases, with 12 bases between them. Germline V gene sequence: CDR1 SQVTM, CDR2 ANQGSEA. The CDR3 DNA is TGCAGCCCACTGGTGCTTTACGAGCAGTACTTC. It codes for CSPLVLYEQYF.

This clonotype was detected ten times or more. The genes are TRBV25-1 and TRBJ1-4, with a tentative D call TRBD1 (5 bases). Trimming pared 6 bases from V and 0 bases from J, leaving 14 bases between. The germline gives CDR1 MGHDK, CDR2 SYGVNS. The CDR3 runs 16 residues. As DNA, the CDR3 is TGTGCCAGCAGCCCCGGAAGGGGTGCAACTAATGAAAAACTGTTTTTT. Amino acid sequence: CASSPGRGATNEKLFF.

The chain has TRBV19 and TRBJ2-2, with a weak D call TRBD1 (5 bases). Germline CDR1 is LNHDA and CDR2 is SQIVND (reference sequence). V was trimmed by 3 bases and J by 7 bases, leaving 12 bases between them. The CDR3 consists of 14 residues. DNA of the CDR3: TGTGCCAGTAGTATCTTCAAGACAGACGGGGAGCTGTTTTTT. It encodes CASSIFKTDGELFF. Looking up the rest from reference TRBV19 and TRBJ2-2 gives the full variable domain: DGGITQSPKYLFRKEGQNVTLSCEQNLNHDAMYWYRQDPGQGLRLIYYSQIVNDFQKGDIAEGYSVSREKKESFPLTVTSAQKNPTAFYLCASSIFKTDGELFFGEGSRLTVL.

The chain has TRBV11-2 and TRBJ2-5; D unresolved. The length of the CDR3 is 14 residues. Trimming removed 1 base from V and 9 bases from J, with 15 bases in between. Germline V lookup: CDR1 SGHAT, CDR2 FQNNGV. The CDR3: CASSLAGRGTAQYF. Written as DNA, the CDR3 is TGTGCCAGCAGCTTAGCAGGCCGAGGTACGGCCCAGTACTTC.

This clonotype has a handful of counts. This sequence joins TRBV5-4 and TRBJ1-2, with TRBD1 identical over 9 bases. Germline assignment: CDR1 SGHNT and CDR2 YYREEE (reference sequence). V lost 4 bases, J lost 7 bases, and 5 bases stayed unmatched. There are 13 residues in the CDR3. The CDR3, as DNA: TGTGCCAGCAGCGAGGACAGGGGAGTTGGCTACACCTTC. This gives the protein CASSEDRGVGYTF.

The J gene is TRBJ2-2, the V gene TRBV27; D perhaps matches TRBD2 (6 bases). Looked up from germline, CDR1 is MNHEY and CDR2 is SMNVEV (reference sequence). The CDR3 totals 14 residues. Trimming removed 7 bases from V and 4 bases from J, with 13 bases in between. CDR3: CASKKRRVTGELFF. The DNA of the CDR3 is TGTGCCAGCAAGAAGCGGAGGGTCACCGGGGAGCTGTTTTTT.

This clonotype was counted ten times or more. The chain has TRBV18 and TRBJ2-3; weak D call: TRBD1 (5 bases). V gave up 2 bases and J gave up 4 bases, with 10 bases separating them. Germline CDR1 is KGHSH and CDR2 is LQKENI. The CDR3 length is 14 residues. CDR3 sequence: CASSPWGSADTQYF. The CDR3 bases are TGTGCCAGCTCACCATGGGGCAGTGCAGATACGCAGTATTTT.

The gene calls are TRBV7-2 and TRBJ2-6; no firm D call. There are 14 residues in the CDR3. The V gene's germline CDR1 is SGHTA and CDR2 FQGNSA. Trimming pared 4 bases from V and 4 bases from J, leaving 8 bases between. The CDR3 region is CASSSRLGANVLTF. CDR3 bases: TGTGCCAGCAGCTCCCGCCTCGGGGCCAACGTCCTGACTTTC.

This clonotype was seen only a few times. The chain couples TRBV3-1 to TRBJ2-3; tentatively, D is TRBD2 (7 bases). Trimming shortened V by 0 bases and J by 8 bases, and 12 bases separated the two germline ends. Germline CDR1 is LGHDT and CDR2 is YNNKEL (reference sequence). This CDR3 is built from 14 residues. The CDR3 protein is CASSQEGGDTTQYF. CDR3 in DNA: TGTGCCAGCAGCCAAGAAGGGGGGGACACTACGCAGTATTTT.

In its sample, this clonotype was seen many times. This rearrangement joins TRBV12-3 or TRBV12-4 to TRBJ2-3; D might be TRBD1 (6 bases). Trimming took off 6 bases at V and 1 base at J, with 14 bases between the two ends. The CDR3 length is 15 residues. CDR3 DNA sequence: TGTGCCAGCAGGCTGACAGGAGTCCGCACAGATACGCAGTATTTT. Its translation is CASRLTGVRTDTQYF.

This clonotype was detected only once. The chain employs TRBV20-1 and TRBJ2-7; D is unresolved. Per germline, CDR1 DFQATT and CDR2 SNEGSKA (reference sequence). The CDR3 is made up of 12 amino acids. V was cut by 3 bases and J by 3 bases, with 9 bases left in between. CDR3 nucleotide sequence: TGCAGTGCTAGTAACAACCTCTACGAGCAGTACTTC. It specifies CSASNNLYEQYF.

This chain joins TRBV7-2 and TRBJ2-3, with 11 nucleotides matching TRBD2. Germline V gene sequence: CDR1 SGHTA, CDR2 FQGNSA. Trimming removed 8 bases from V and 3 bases from J; junction bases left unmatched: 7. The CDR3 loop spans 15 amino acids. CDR3 sequence: CASGSSGRPTDTQYF. The CDR3, as DNA: TGTGCCAGCGGCTCTAGCGGGAGGCCTACAGATACGCAGTATTTT.

The rearrangement uses TRBV5-1 and TRBJ2-5, with D possibly called TRBD1 or TRBD2 (6 bases each). Germline V gene data show CDR1 as SGHRS and CDR2 as YFSETQ. This CDR3 region has 14 residues. V lost 1 base and J 6 bases, leaving 13 bases between the germline ends. CDR3 residues: CASSLTGAGKTQYF. The CDR3 region has the DNA TGCGCCAGCAGCTTGACGGGGGCGGGAAAGACCCAGTACTTC.

V is TRBV10-3 and J is TRBJ2-1, with unresolved D. The CDR3 has 13 amino acids. From germline, CDR1 is ENHRY and CDR2 SYGVKD. The V gene lost 8 bases and the J gene lost 0 bases, with 8 bases spanning the gap. CDR3 nucleotides: TGTGCCATCTCCCGAAGCTCCTACAATGAGCAGTTCTTC. Protein product: CAISRSSYNEQFF.

V gene TRBV20-1 combines with J gene TRBJ2-3; D is unresolved. V was clipped by 6 bases and J by 7 bases, with 11 bases between them. The germline V gene encodes CDR1 DFQATT and CDR2 SNEGSKA (reference sequence). This CDR3 spans 11 amino acids. CDR3 DNA sequence: TGCAGTGCCCCCGTAACCAATACGCAGTATTTT. Translated, it gives CSAPVTNTQYF.

The V gene is TRBV7-2, the J gene TRBJ2-3, with 8 bases aligning to TRBD2. V lost 1 base, J lost 2 bases, and 5 bases stayed unmatched. This CDR3 spans 16 amino acids. Germline V gene data show CDR1 as SGHTA and CDR2 as FQGNSA. In nucleotides, the CDR3 is TGTGCCAGCAGCTTAGATCCTAGCGGGTTCACAGATACGCAGTATTTT. It encodes CASSLDPSGFTDTQYF.

The rearrangement joins TRBV12-3 or TRBV12-4 to TRBJ2-5, with unresolved D. Deletions cut 3 bases from V and 7 bases from J, with 12 bases between. The CDR3 totals 13 residues. This CDR3 is CASSFVPPRTQYF. In nucleotides, the CDR3 is TGTGCCAGCAGTTTCGTCCCCCCTCGGACCCAGTACTTC.

This clonotype was observed a few times. V usage is TRBV2 and J usage is TRBJ1-4, with D possibly TRBD1 on 6 matching bases. The V gene's germline CDR1 is SNHLY and CDR2 FYNNEI. CDR3 length: 15 amino acids. V was cut by 8 bases and J by 0 bases, with 13 bases left in between. This chain's CDR3 is CASGEGGATNEKLFF. In DNA form, the CDR3 reads TGTGCCAGCGGAGAGGGGGGGGCAACTAATGAAAAACTGTTTTTT.

Ten or more counts support this clonotype. The V call is TRBV7-9, the J call TRBJ2-1; TRBD2 aligns across 10 bases. The CDR3 length is 13 residues. V was pared by 4 bases and J by 9 bases, with 3 bases of the junction left unmatched. Germline assignment: CDR1 SEHNR and CDR2 FQNEAQ (reference sequence). CDR3 sequence: CASSSGLASEQFF. In DNA, the CDR3 is TGTGCCAGCAGCTCGGGACTAGCGAGTGAGCAGTTCTTC.

A few counts support this clonotype. The rearrangement uses TRBV20-1 and TRBJ1-2; D ambiguous. Germline CDR1 is DFQATT and CDR2 is SNEGSKA (reference sequence). V gave up 0 bases and J gave up 4 bases, with 12 bases separating them. CDR3 length equals 14 residues. CDR3 amino acids: CSARDPDQAYGYTF. The CDR3 DNA is TGCAGTGCTAGAGACCCAGATCAAGCCTATGGCTACACCTTC.

This clonotype was seen more than once but under ten times. CDR3 in amino acids: CASSGLQGDLSEAFF. In nucleotides, the CDR3 is TGTGCCAGCAGCGGCCTACAGGGGGATTTATCTGAAGCTTTCTTT. The chain links TRBV11-1 to TRBJ1-1, with 8 positions matching TRBD1. CDR1 and CDR2 from the germline V gene are SGHAT and FQDESV (reference sequence). V trimming: 5 bases; J trimming: 6 bases; junction bases outside the gene matches: 11. The CDR3 spans 15 residues.

The chain has TRBV21-1 and TRBJ2-1; TRBD2, the table's D call, lacks a check against the DNA. TRBV21-1 constitutes a pseudogene. CDR3 size: 17 residues. This chain's CDR3 is CASSKALGLAENNEQFF. DNA for the CDR3: TGTGCCAGCAGCAAAGCGTTAGGGCTAGCGGAGAACAATGAGCAGTTCTTC.

V gene TRBV12-3 or TRBV12-4 combines with J gene TRBJ2-2; 9 bases fit TRBD1. CDR3 length: 15 residues. The J segment lost 4 bases and the V segment lost 5 bases, leaving 5 bases of the junction unmatched. CDR3 loop: CASSPQGAATGELFF. For the CDR3, the DNA is TGTGCCAGCAGTCCACAGGGGGCAGCCACCGGGGAGCTGTTTTTT.

This clonotype was counted ten times or more. The CDR3 bases are TGCAGTGCTAGAGGCGGACGACAGGGGGAGACCCAGTACTTC. This gives the protein CSARGGRQGETQYF. The genes are TRBV20-1 and TRBJ2-5, with 8 bases aligning to TRBD1. Germline V gene sequence: CDR1 DFQATT, CDR2 SNEGSKA (reference sequence). The CDR3 runs 14 residues. V gave up 1 base and J gave up 5 bases; unmatched junction bases: 6.

The chain couples TRBV5-1 to TRBJ2-1; maybe TRBD2 (6 bases). Germline V gives CDR1 SGHRS, CDR2 YFSETQ. V gave up 4 bases and J gave up 5 bases, with 19 bases separating them. CDR3 length equals 16 residues. The CDR3 here is CASSLPLVAVNNEQFF. CDR3 DNA: TGCGCCAGCAGCCTCCCGTTAGTAGCGGTAAACAATGAGCAGTTCTTC.

This clonotype was detected a few times. The chain has TRBV18 and TRBJ1-1; D is possibly TRBD1 (5 bases). The germline V gene has CDR1 KGHSH and CDR2 LQKENI. CDR3 size: 13 residues. Trimming shortened V by 0 bases and J by 4 bases, and 6 bases separated the two germline ends. CDR3 sequence reads: CASSPPGATEAFF. CDR3 coding DNA: TGTGCCAGCTCACCACCCGGGGCCACTGAAGCTTTCTTT.

This rearrangement joins TRBV20-1 to TRBJ1-2, with 9 nucleotides matching TRBD1. CDR1 is DFQATT and CDR2 is SNEGSKA in the germline V gene (reference sequence). V was clipped by 6 bases and J by 5 bases; unmatched bases: 4. The CDR3 totals 12 residues. CDR3 DNA: TGCAGTGCGGATGACAGGGGGTATGGCTACACCTTC. Residues: CSADDRGYGYTF.

J is TRBJ2-5 and V is TRBV5-1; the D gene is possibly TRBD1 (5 bases). V was trimmed by 1 base and J by 4 bases, leaving 11 bases between them. The germline V gene encodes CDR1 SGHRS and CDR2 YFSETQ. This CDR3 has 14 amino acids. CDR3 sequence reads: CASSLIREAETQYF. The CDR3 DNA follows: TGCGCCAGCAGCTTGATCAGGGAAGCAGAGACCCAGTACTTC. Filled out from reference TRBV5-1 and TRBJ2-5, the complete variable domain reads KAGVTQTPRYLIKTRGQQVTLSCSPISGHRSVSWYQQTPGQGLQFLFEYFSETQRNKGNFPGRFSGRQFSNSRSEMNVSTLELGDSALYLCASSLIREAETQYFGPGTRLLVL.

The table lists this clonotype with a few counts. This chain connects TRBV12-3 or TRBV12-4 to TRBJ2-1; the D is unclear. Trimming shortened V by 2 bases and J by 2 bases, and 10 bases separated the two germline ends. CDR3 length: 15 residues. The CDR3 sequence: CASSLSYLTYNEQFF. The CDR3 DNA sequence: TGTGCCAGCAGTTTATCTTACCTCACCTACAATGAGCAGTTCTTC.

The chain joins TRBV6-5 to TRBJ2-3; 10 nucleotides agree with TRBD2. From germline, CDR1 is MNHEY and CDR2 SVGAGI. This CDR3 is built from 16 residues. The ends lost 0 bases at V and 6 bases at J; junction bases unmatched: 6. CDR3 sequence reads: CASSYSLAGERDTQYF. The CDR3 DNA reads TGTGCCAGCAGTTACTCGCTAGCGGGAGAGCGGGATACGCAGTATTTT.

This clonotype was observed at least ten times. V is TRBV29-1 and J is TRBJ2-7; 9 bases are shared with TRBD1. The CDR3 length is 13 residues. V was clipped by 6 bases and J by 6 bases; unmatched bases: 9. Germline values: CDR1 SQVTM, CDR2 ANQGSEA. As DNA, the CDR3 is TGCAGCGTCCGGCGGGACAGGGCGGGCGAGCAGTACTTC. Amino acid sequence: CSVRRDRAGEQYF.

The rearrangement joins TRBV7-6 to TRBJ2-3; TRBD2 is a possible D gene (5 bases). The V gene lost 1 base and the J gene lost 3 bases, with 8 bases spanning the gap. This CDR3 is 14 amino acids long. Germline V gene lookup returns CDR1 SGHVS and CDR2 FNYEAQ. CDR3 residues: CASSLEGVTDTQYF. CDR3 bases: TGTGCCAGCAGCTTAGAGGGAGTAACAGATACGCAGTATTTT. The variable domain in full, with the rest retrieved from reference TRBV7-6 and TRBJ2-3, is GAGVSQSPRYKVTKRGQDVALRCDPISGHVSLYWYRQALGQGPEFLTYFNYEAQQDKSGLPNDRFSAERPEGSISTLTIQRTEQRDSAMYRCASSLEGVTDTQYFGPGTRLTVL.